The next 31 T cell receptor beta chains were all read from a single sample in a study of regulatory T cells in long-lasting Graves disease. Building the TCR beta libraries relied on iRepertoire HTBI primers, and CDR3 regions underwent Arm-PCR. TCRdb recomputed calls from the multiplex PCR reads with MiXCR, one row per CDR3 protein. The sample yields fewer than 550,000 distinct CDR3 sequences, roughly 15% seen once. Documented time point: newly diagnosed GD, antithyroid drugs for less than 3 months. RNA from PBMCs was the source of the TCR library. This sample was shared with a second study, whose subject was T cells in Graves' hyperthyroidism and ophthalmopathy.

Sequences were derived from peripheral blood mononuclear cells (PBMCs), sampled at new diagnosis, from a patient treated with antithyroid drugs. These receptors came from a woman aged 18-35 years with Graves disease.

This clonotype occurred many times. The chain carries TRBV24-1 and TRBJ1-5; TRBD1 agrees at 8 bases. The CDR3 length is 15 residues. Germline CDR1 and CDR2: KGHDR and SFDVKD. The trim removed 4 bases at V and 7 bases at J, leaving 8 bases unmatched. CDR3 DNA: TGTGCCACCAGTGACAGGACAGGGCCCGGGCAGCCCCAGCATTTT. Its protein is CATSDRTGPGQPQHF.

The V call is TRBV14, the J call TRBJ2-1, with TRBD1 matching 11 bases. The CDR3 runs 18 residues. Unmatched junction bases numbered 14, after V lost 1 base and J lost 9 bases. Germline loops: CDR1 SGHDN, CDR2 FVKESK. DNA of the CDR3: TGTGCCAGCAGCCAAGGTGGTTTCGGGACAGGGGGGTTTGTTGAGCAGTTCTTC. This gives the protein CASSQGGFGTGGFVEQFF.

This clonotype was seen ten or more times. The V and J genes are TRBV29-1 and TRBJ1-1; D is unclear. V was shortened by 0 bases and J by 3 bases, with 8 bases between the two germline ends. Germline V gives CDR1 SQVTM, CDR2 ANQGSEA. The CDR3 length is 13 residues. The CDR3 here is CSVEEGMDTEAFF. The CDR3 DNA reads TGCAGCGTTGAAGAGGGCATGGACACTGAAGCTTTCTTT. The whole variable domain, remainder taken from reference TRBV29-1 and TRBJ1-1, is SAVISQKPSRDICQRGTSLTIQCQVDSQVTMMFWYRQQPGQSLTLIATANQGSEATYESGFVIDKFPISRPNLTFSTLTVSNMSPEDSSIYLCSVEEGMDTEAFFGQGTRLTVV.

The CDR3 nucleotides read TGTGCCAGCGGGGACAGGGAGCGCTTAGGCTACACCTTC. Its protein is CASGDRERLGYTF. V is TRBV27 and J is TRBJ1-2, with 9 nucleotides matching TRBD1. The CDR3 sequence is 13 residues long. With 8 bases clipped from V and 8 bases from J, the junction kept 9 bases outside the gene matches. CDR1 and CDR2 (germline): MNHEY, SMNVEV (reference sequence).

The table lists this clonotype with a few counts. J is TRBJ2-1 and V is TRBV7-3; tentatively, D is TRBD1 or TRBD2 (5 bases each). The CDR3 loop spans 14 amino acids. With 0 bases removed from V and 5 bases from J, the gap between germline ends came to 8 bases. Germline V gives CDR1 SGHTA, CDR2 FQGTGA. CDR3 DNA sequence: TGTGCCAGCAGCTTAACGGGGGAACACAATGAGCAGTTCTTC. Protein sequence: CASSLTGEHNEQFF.

This clonotype showed up many times. The chain uses TRBV28 and TRBJ2-3; tentatively, D is TRBD1 (6 bases). Trimming pared 5 bases from V and 2 bases from J, leaving 17 bases between. The CDR3 totals 16 residues. The germline CDR1 and CDR2 sequences are MDHEN and SYDVKM. For the CDR3, the DNA is TGTGCCAGCAGTCTCCCAAGGGGGATGGCCACAGATACGCAGTATTTT. Protein sequence: CASSLPRGMATDTQYF. Together with reference TRBV28 and TRBJ2-3, the CDR3 gives the full variable domain: DVKVTQSSRYLVKRTGEKVFLECVQDMDHENMFWYRQDPGLGLRLIYFSYDVKMKEKGDIPEGYSVSREKKERFSLILESASTNQTSMYLCASSLPRGMATDTQYFGPGTRLTVL.

This clonotype was observed a few times. This chain uses TRBV29-1 with TRBJ2-7, with TRBD2 identical over 11 bases. Germline V gene lookup returns CDR1 SQVTM and CDR2 ANQGSEA. The length of the CDR3 is 12 residues. The V gene end was trimmed by 7 bases and the J gene end by 4 bases; junction bases not matched to a gene: 3. In DNA, the CDR3 is TGCAGCGGGACTAGCGGGCCTTACGAGCAGTACTTC. Translated, it gives CSGTSGPYEQYF.

The chain combines TRBV12-3 or TRBV12-4 with TRBJ2-1; 10 bases map to TRBD2. The end of the DNA fits TRBJ2-7 better, so the J call may be wrong. The CDR3 has 15 amino acids. The CDR3 spells CASSPSGSRSYEQYF. CDR3 bases: TGTGCCAGCAGTCCTAGCGGGAGTCGGTCCTACGAGCAGTACTTC.

This clonotype was recorded at least ten times. The V call is TRBV20-1, the J call TRBJ2-7, with TRBD2 matching 14 bases. The CDR3 loop spans 14 amino acids. CDR1 is DFQATT, CDR2 SNEGSKA, per germline (reference sequence). J gave up 12 bases and V 1 base, and 8 bases lay outside the gene matches. CDR3 in DNA: TGCAGTGCTAGAGTAACCGGGACTAGCGGGAGCACGTACTTC. Residues: CSARVTGTSGSTYF.

This clonotype was picked up many times. J is TRBJ1-2 and V is TRBV6-5, with D unclear. Trimming took 0 bases from V and 7 from J, leaving 15 bases between them. Germline CDR1 MNHEY, CDR2 SVGAGI. The CDR3 runs to 15 residues. The DNA of the CDR3 is TGTGCCAGCAGTTACTCGGGCACCTTAGCGGGTGGCTACACCTTC. Its translation is CASSYSGTLAGGYTF.

Ten or more counts support this clonotype. The genes are TRBV6-2 or TRBV6-3 and TRBJ1-5; D remains ambiguous. Germline CDR1 and CDR2: MNHEY and SVGEGT. The CDR3 runs to 13 residues. Trimming shortened V by 5 bases and J by 3 bases, and 8 bases separated the two germline ends. The CDR3 DNA follows: TGTGCCAGCAGTGAACTGATCAATCAGCCCCAGCATTTT. This encodes CASSELINQPQHF.

This clonotype was seen more than once but under ten times. The chain uses TRBV28 and TRBJ1-1; no definite D call. The CDR3 contains 12 residues. Trimming stripped 7 bases from V and 11 bases from J, with 17 bases between. Germline assignment: CDR1 MDHEN and CDR2 SYDVKM. CDR3 DNA: TGTGCCAGCACTGTGGCCCCACTTGGCGCTTTCTTT. It codes for CASTVAPLGAFF.

This clonotype occurred a few times. The rearrangement links TRBV20-1 to TRBJ1-1; TRBD1 matches 11 bases. Germline V gives CDR1 DFQATT, CDR2 SNEGSKA (reference sequence). After removal of 3 bases from V and 2 bases from J, the junction contained 2 bases not matched to a gene. The CDR3 spans 14 residues. CDR3 sequence (DNA): TGCAGTGCTAGGGGACAGGGGGTAAACACTGAAGCTTTCTTT. Translated, it gives CSARGQGVNTEAFF.

This clonotype was counted at least ten times. V usage is TRBV12-3 or TRBV12-4 and J usage is TRBJ1-4; TRBD1 is a possible D gene (5 bases). The V end lost 5 bases, the J end lost 8 bases, and 12 bases lay between the germline ends. The CDR3 contains 13 residues. CDR3: CASSRGRREKLFF. DNA of the CDR3: TGTGCCAGCAGTAGGGGACGTCGAGAAAAACTGTTTTTT.

The chain combines TRBV20-1 with TRBJ1-1; 11 nucleotides align to TRBD1. Per the germline V gene, CDR1 is DFQATT and CDR2 is SNEGSKA (reference sequence). CDR3 length equals 17 residues. Trimming removed 1 base from V and 5 bases from J; junction bases left unmatched: 12. The CDR3, as DNA: TGCAGTGCTAGAGGGGGGACAGGGGGGCGACGGAAAACTGAAGCTTTCTTT. It yields the protein CSARGGTGGRRKTEAFF.

J is TRBJ2-5 and V is TRBV29-1, with D perhaps matching TRBD1 or TRBD2 (5 bases each). Germline V gene sequence: CDR1 SQVTM, CDR2 ANQGSEA. The CDR3 length is 13 residues. Trimming removed 8 bases at V and 5 bases at J, with 18 bases between. The DNA of the CDR3 is TGCAGCCCTGGGGCTAGCTTATTGGAGACCCAGTACTTC. Amino acids: CSPGASLLETQYF.

This clonotype was detected many times. The chain has TRBV28 and TRBJ2-5; D gene uncertain. Germline CDR1 MDHEN, CDR2 SYDVKM. V shed 6 bases and J shed 10 bases, with 15 bases lying between them. The CDR3 extends over 12 amino acids. The CDR3 protein is CASSSSLRDQYF. The CDR3 DNA reads TGTGCCAGCAGCTCTTCTCTGAGAGACCAGTACTTC.

At least ten counts were recorded for this clonotype. The chain has TRBV28 and TRBJ2-7; D gene unclear. CDR3 length: 15 residues. Trimming cost V 4 bases and J 7 bases, with 20 bases left between them. Germline CDR1 MDHEN, CDR2 SYDVKM. The CDR3: CASSSSPDPSEEQYF. The CDR3, as DNA: TGTGCCAGCAGTTCTTCCCCGGACCCCTCGGAGGAGCAGTACTTC.

At least ten counts were recorded for this clonotype. This chain connects TRBV27 to TRBJ2-3; 12 bases agree with TRBD2. The CDR3 is 15 residues long. In germline, CDR1 is MNHEY, CDR2 SMNVEV (reference sequence). The J segment lost 5 bases and the V segment lost 6 bases, leaving 6 bases of the junction unmatched. The CDR3 spells CASRDLAGGLDTQYF. The CDR3, as DNA: TGTGCCAGCAGAGATCTAGCGGGAGGGCTAGATACGCAGTATTTT.

This clonotype was observed at least ten times. The V and J genes are TRBV5-1 and TRBJ2-2; 11 bases fit TRBD2. CDR1 and CDR2 (germline): SGHRS, YFSETQ. The CDR3 runs to 15 residues. Trimming at V came to 2 bases and at J to 6 bases, leaving 3 bases not matched to a gene. CDR3 coding DNA: TGCGCCAGCAGCTTCCTAGCGGGAGGTCCCGGGGAGCTGTTTTTT. Amino acids: CASSFLAGGPGELFF.

Concerning this clonotype itself: This could be a read error, since a much larger clone is one nucleotide away. The J gene is TRBJ2-2, the V gene TRBV11-3, with 9 bases identical to TRBD2. CDR3 length: 15 amino acids. The germline V gene has CDR1 SGHNT and CDR2 YENEEA. Unmatched junction bases numbered 7, after V lost 5 bases and J lost 6 bases. CDR3 DNA: TGTGCCAGCAGCCCCGCGGCGGGAGGGTCCGGGGAGCTGTTTTTT. As protein: CASSPAAGGSGELFF.

The rearrangement links TRBV20-1 to TRBJ2-7; 9 bases agree with TRBD1. This CDR3 comprises 13 residues. The V gene end was trimmed by 5 bases and the J gene end by 3 bases; junction bases not matched to a gene: 5. The V gene's germline CDR1 is DFQATT and CDR2 SNEGSKA (reference sequence). CDR3 amino acids: CSAFRDRVYEQYF. As DNA, the CDR3 is TGCAGTGCTTTTCGGGACAGGGTCTACGAGCAGTACTTC.

This clonotype appeared many times. J is TRBJ2-3 and V is TRBV20-1; D unclear. The CDR3 sequence is 12 residues long. CDR1 DFQATT and CDR2 SNEGSKA come from the germline V gene (reference sequence). Trimming shortened V by 3 bases and J by 6 bases, and 10 bases separated the two germline ends. The CDR3 loop reads CSASRPYDTQYF. In DNA form, the CDR3 reads TGCAGTGCTAGTCGTCCCTATGATACGCAGTATTTT.

This clonotype was counted at least ten times. This chain links TRBV20-1 with TRBJ2-1, with D maybe TRBD2 (5 bases). The germline V gene has CDR1 DFQATT and CDR2 SNEGSKA (reference sequence). V lost 2 bases and J lost 0, with 14 bases in between. The CDR3 consists of 16 residues. CDR3: CSARPWTGSSYNEQFF. CDR3 DNA sequence: TGCAGTGCTAGACCCTGGACTGGTAGCTCCTACAATGAGCAGTTCTTC.

The V call is TRBV10-3, the J call TRBJ2-2; D possibly corresponds to TRBD2 (5 bases). From germline, CDR1 is ENHRY and CDR2 SYGVKD. Deletions cut 0 bases from V and 2 bases from J, with 13 bases between. The length of the CDR3 is 17 residues. The CDR3 reads CAISESSERSNTGELFF. In DNA form, the CDR3 reads TGTGCCATCAGTGAGTCTTCGGAGCGGAGCAACACCGGGGAGCTGTTTTTT.

The sample holds a few counts of this clonotype. V usage is TRBV7-9 and J usage is TRBJ1-4, with TRBD1 as a possible D gene (6 bases). Trimming left V 5 bases short and J 4 bases short, with 11 bases between. Germline-derived CDR1 and CDR2 are SEHNR and FQNEAQ (reference sequence). This CDR3 has 14 residues. The CDR3 here is CASSQGQVNEKLFF. The CDR3 DNA reads TGTGCCAGCAGCCAGGGACAAGTTAATGAAAAACTGTTTTTT.

The chain combines TRBV15 with TRBJ1-4; D not certain. Germline-derived CDR1 and CDR2 are LNHNV and YYDKDF (reference sequence). CDR3 length equals 15 residues. Trimming removed 0 bases at V and 3 bases at J, with 8 bases between. CDR3 sequence: CATSRDPRPNEKLFF. DNA of the CDR3: TGTGCCACCAGCAGAGATCCGAGACCTAATGAAAAACTGTTTTTT.

This clonotype was observed many times. The CDR3 loop is CASSYRQGYQPQHF. The CDR3 DNA reads TGTGCCAGCAGTTACCGACAGGGGTATCAGCCCCAGCATTTT. The rearrangement joins TRBV6-2 or TRBV6-3 to TRBJ1-5, with 8 bases that match TRBD1. CDR3 length: 14 amino acids. Per the germline V gene, CDR1 is MNHEY and CDR2 is SVGEGT. Trimming removed 2 bases from V and 5 bases from J; junction bases left unmatched: 2.

This clonotype showed up many times. The V gene is TRBV30, the J gene TRBJ2-1; 9 bases are a match to TRBD2. V was pared by 3 bases and J by 8 bases, with 8 bases of the junction left unmatched. This CDR3 comprises 14 residues. Germline lookup yields CDR1 GTSNPN and CDR2 SVGIG (reference sequence). In DNA, the CDR3 is TGTGCCTGGAGGTTGATAGCGGGAGTGGATGAGCAGTTCTTC. As protein: CAWRLIAGVDEQFF.

This clonotype was seen ten or more times. The chain carries TRBV5-4 and TRBJ1-1; a weak D match, TRBD1 (5 bases). V was cut by 4 bases and J by 2 bases, with 15 bases left in between. This CDR3 contains 15 residues. Germline V CDR1 and CDR2: SGHNT, YYREEE (reference sequence). CDR3 in DNA: TGTGCCAGCAGCGCAATGGCCCAGGGAAACACTGAAGCTTTCTTT. It codes for CASSAMAQGNTEAFF. Together with reference TRBV5-4 and TRBJ1-1, the CDR3 gives the full variable domain: ETGVTQSPTHLIKTRGQQVTLRCSSQSGHNTVSWYQQALGQGPQFIFQYYREEENGRGNFPPRFSGLQFPNYSSELNVNALELDDSALYLCASSAMAQGNTEAFFGQGTRLTVV.

The sample holds many counts of this clonotype. The V gene is TRBV6-1, the J gene TRBJ2-5; D is unresolved. In germline, CDR1 is MNHNS, CDR2 SASEGT. Trimming left V 8 bases short and J 4 bases short, with 8 bases between. The CDR3 totals 11 residues. DNA of the CDR3: TGTGCCAGCTTAATAGGAGAGACCCAGTACTTC. This encodes CASLIGETQYF.